Here is one T cell receptor beta chain with its context. Clones were read by immunoSEQ multiplex PCR, and TCRdb kept only the in-frame ones, dropping some. This table holds tens of thousands of clones, approximately 80% found once. This specimen belongs to a study of PD-L1 blockade in urothelial cancer. Turning to the study itself: Patients started atezolizumab in the mid-2010s, 1,200 mg intravenously every 3 weeks. Most patients, twenty-five of 29, were males with bladder-origin cancer. Analysis of blood occurred 3 weeks (second dose) and 6 weeks after treatment start.

The source material was PBMCs, sampled around atezolizumab (anti-PD-L1) treatment. The receptor's source is a man aged 65 to 79 with urothelial cancer.

The CDR3 here is CSVEPGAGSGYTF. The DNA of the CDR3 is TGCAGCGTTGAACCTGGGGCCGGCTCTGGCTACACCTTC. The rearrangement links TRBV29-1 to TRBJ1-2, with a possible D match to TRBD1 (5 bases). V was pared by 2 bases and J by 7 bases, with 14 bases between. CDR1 is SQVTM, CDR2 ANQGSEA, per germline. The CDR3 has 13 amino acids. Full variable domain (rest looked up from reference TRBV29-1 and TRBJ1-2): SAVISQKPSRDICQRGTSLTIQCQVDSQVTMMFWYRQQPGQSLTLIATANQGSEATYESGFVIDKFPISRPNLTFSTLTVSNMSPEDSSIYLCSVEPGAGSGYTFGSGTRLTVV.